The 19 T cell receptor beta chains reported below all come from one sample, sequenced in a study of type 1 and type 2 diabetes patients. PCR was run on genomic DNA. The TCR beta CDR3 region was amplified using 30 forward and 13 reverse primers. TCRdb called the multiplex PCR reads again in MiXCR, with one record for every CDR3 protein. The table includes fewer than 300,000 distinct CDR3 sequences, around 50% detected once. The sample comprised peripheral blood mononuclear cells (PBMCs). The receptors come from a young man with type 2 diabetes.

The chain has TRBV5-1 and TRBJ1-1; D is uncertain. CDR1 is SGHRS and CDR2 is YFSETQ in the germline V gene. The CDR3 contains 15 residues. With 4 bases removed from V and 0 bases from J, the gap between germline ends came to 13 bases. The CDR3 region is CASSPGELMNTEAFF. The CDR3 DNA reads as TGCGCCAGCAGCCCTGGAGAACTCATGAACACTGAAGCTTTCTTT.

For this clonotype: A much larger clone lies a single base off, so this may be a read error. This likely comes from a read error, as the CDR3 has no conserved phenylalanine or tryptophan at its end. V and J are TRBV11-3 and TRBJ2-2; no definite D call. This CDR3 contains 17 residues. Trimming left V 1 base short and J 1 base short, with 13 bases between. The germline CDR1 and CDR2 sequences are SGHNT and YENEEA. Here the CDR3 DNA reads TGTGCCAGCAGCTTAGTAGCAGGCAGGTTGAACACCGGGGAGCTGTTTTAT. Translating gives CASSLVAGRLNTGELFY.

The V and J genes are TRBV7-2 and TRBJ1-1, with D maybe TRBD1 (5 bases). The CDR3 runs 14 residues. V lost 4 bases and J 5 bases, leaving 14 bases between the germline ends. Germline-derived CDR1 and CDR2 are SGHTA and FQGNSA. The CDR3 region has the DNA TGTGCCAGCAGCTACCGGGACGCTGTTACTGAAGCTTTCTTT. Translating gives CASSYRDAVTEAFF.

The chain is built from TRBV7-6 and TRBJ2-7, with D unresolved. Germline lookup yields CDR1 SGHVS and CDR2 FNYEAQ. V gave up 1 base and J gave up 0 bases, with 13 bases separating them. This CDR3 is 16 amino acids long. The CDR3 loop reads CASSLVARPSSYEQYF. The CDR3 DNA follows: TGTGCCAGCAGCTTAGTAGCCCGCCCGAGCTCCTACGAGCAGTACTTC.

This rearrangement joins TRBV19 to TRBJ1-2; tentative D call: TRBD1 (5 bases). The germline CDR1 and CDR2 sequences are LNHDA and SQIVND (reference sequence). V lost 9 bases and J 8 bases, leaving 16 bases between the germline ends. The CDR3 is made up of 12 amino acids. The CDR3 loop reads CASSFRGGGYTF. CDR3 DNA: TGTGCCAGCAGTTTTAGGGGCGGCGGCTACACCTTC.

CDR3 sequence: CAWSGAYGYTF. CDR3 bases: TGTGCCTGGAGTGGTGCCTATGGCTACACCTTC. The genes are TRBV30 and TRBJ1-2; D not certain. This CDR3 contains 11 residues. Germline V gives CDR1 GTSNPN, CDR2 SVGIG (reference sequence). The germline V and J ends were trimmed by 1 base and 4 bases, with 4 bases remaining between them.

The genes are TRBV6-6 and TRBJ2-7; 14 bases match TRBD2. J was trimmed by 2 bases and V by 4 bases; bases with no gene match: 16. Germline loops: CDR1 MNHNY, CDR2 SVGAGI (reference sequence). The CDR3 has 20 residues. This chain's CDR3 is CASSSTTPGTSGGGAYEQYF. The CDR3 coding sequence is TGTGCCAGCAGTTCAACAACGCCGGGGACTAGCGGGGGAGGGGCCTACGAGCAGTACTTC.

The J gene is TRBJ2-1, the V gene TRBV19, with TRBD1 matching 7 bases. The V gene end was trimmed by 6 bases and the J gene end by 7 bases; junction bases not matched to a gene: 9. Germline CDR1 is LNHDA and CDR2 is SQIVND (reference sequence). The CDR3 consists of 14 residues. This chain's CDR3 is CASRLGQGENEQFF. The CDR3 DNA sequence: TGTGCCAGTAGGTTGGGGCAGGGGGAGAATGAGCAGTTCTTC.

CDR3 residues: CASSEGWGNEQYF. CDR3 sequence (DNA): TGTGCCAGCAGTGAGGGCTGGGGGAACGAGCAGTACTTC. The chain carries TRBV2 and TRBJ2-7, with D perhaps TRBD1 or TRBD2 (5 bases each). The germline CDR1 and CDR2 sequences are SNHLY and FYNNEI. Trimming left V 3 bases short and J 5 bases short, with 11 bases between. This CDR3 region has 13 residues.

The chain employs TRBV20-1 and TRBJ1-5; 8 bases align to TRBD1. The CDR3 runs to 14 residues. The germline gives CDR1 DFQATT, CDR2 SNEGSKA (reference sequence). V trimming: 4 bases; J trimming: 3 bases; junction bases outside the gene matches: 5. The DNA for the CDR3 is TGCAGTGCTATGGACAGGGTGAACAATCAGCCCCAGCATTTT. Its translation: CSAMDRVNNQPQHF.

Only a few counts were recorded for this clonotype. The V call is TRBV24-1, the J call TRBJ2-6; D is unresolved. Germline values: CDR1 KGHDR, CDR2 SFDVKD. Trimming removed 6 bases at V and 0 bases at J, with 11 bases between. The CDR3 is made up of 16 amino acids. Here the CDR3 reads CATSHVADSGANVLTF. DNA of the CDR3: TGTGCCACCAGTCACGTGGCAGACTCTGGGGCCAACGTCCTGACTTTC.

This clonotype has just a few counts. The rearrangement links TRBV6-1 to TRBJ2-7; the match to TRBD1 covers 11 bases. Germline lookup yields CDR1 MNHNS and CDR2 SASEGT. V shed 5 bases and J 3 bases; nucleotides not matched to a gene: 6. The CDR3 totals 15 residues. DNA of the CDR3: TGTGCCAGCAGTCTCACCGGGACAGGGGGCTACGAGCAGTACTTC. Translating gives CASSLTGTGGYEQYF.

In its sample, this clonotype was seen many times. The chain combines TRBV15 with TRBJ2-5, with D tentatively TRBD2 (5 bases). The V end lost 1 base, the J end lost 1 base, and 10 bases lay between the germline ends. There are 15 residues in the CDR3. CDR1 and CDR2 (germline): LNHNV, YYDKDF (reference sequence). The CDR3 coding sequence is TGTGCCACCAGCAGAGGGCTAGCTGTCCAAGAGACCCAGTACTTC. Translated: CATSRGLAVQETQYF.

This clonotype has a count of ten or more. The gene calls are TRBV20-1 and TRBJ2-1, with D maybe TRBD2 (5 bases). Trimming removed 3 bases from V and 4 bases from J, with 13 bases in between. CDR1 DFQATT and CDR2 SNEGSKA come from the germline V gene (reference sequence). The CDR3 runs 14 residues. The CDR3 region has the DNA TGCAGTGCTAGTTTTTCTAGCTCGTACAATGAGCAGTTCTTC. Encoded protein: CSASFSSSYNEQFF.

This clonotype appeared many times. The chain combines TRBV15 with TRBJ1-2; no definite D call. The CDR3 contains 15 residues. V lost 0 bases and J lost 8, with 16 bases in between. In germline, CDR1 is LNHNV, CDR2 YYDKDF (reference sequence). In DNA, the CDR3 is TGTGCCACCAGCAGAGATCGGAAACTTTACTCAGGCTACACCTTC. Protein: CATSRDRKLYSGYTF.

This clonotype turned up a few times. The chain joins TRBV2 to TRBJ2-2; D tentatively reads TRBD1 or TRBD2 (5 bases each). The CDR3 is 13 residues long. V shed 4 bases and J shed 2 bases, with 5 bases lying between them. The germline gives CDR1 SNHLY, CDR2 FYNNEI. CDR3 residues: CASSGDNTGELFF. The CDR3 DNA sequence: TGTGCCAGCAGTGGGGACAACACCGGGGAGCTGTTTTTT. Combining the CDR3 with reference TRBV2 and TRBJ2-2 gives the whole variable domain EPEVTQTPSHQVTQMGQEVILRCVPISNHLYFYWYRQILGQKVEFLVSFYNNEISEKSEIFDDQFSVERPDGSNFTLKIRSTKLEDSAMYFCASSGDNTGELFFGEGSRLTVL.

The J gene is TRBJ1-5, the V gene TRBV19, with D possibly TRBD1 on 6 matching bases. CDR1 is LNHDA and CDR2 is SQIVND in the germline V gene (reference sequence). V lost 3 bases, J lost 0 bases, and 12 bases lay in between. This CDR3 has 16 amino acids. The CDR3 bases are TGTGCCAGTAGTATCTTTGCAGGGGATAGCAATCAGCCCCAGCATTTT. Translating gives CASSIFAGDSNQPQHF.

The CDR3 loop reads CASSLLIPGGSGNTIYF. The CDR3 DNA reads TGTGCCAGCAGTCTTCTAATACCCGGGGGCTCTGGAAACACCATATATTTT. The chain combines TRBV6-5 with TRBJ1-3; weak D call: TRBD1 (5 bases). Germline V lookup: CDR1 MNHEY, CDR2 SVGAGI. Trimming took off 5 bases at V and 0 bases at J, with 17 bases between the two ends. The CDR3 covers 17 residues.

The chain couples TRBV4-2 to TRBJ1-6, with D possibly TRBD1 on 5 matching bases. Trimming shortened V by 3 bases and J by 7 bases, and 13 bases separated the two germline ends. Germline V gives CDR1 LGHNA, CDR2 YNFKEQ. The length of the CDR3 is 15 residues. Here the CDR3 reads CASSHVQGGNSPLHF. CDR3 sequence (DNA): TGTGCCAGCAGCCACGTCCAGGGTGGGAATTCACCCCTCCACTTT.